This T cell receptor (beta chain) was sequenced for a study of technical replicates of blood from several donors. Germline lookup yields CDR1 SGHRS and CDR2 YFSETQ. V lost 3 bases and J lost 4; bases outside the gene matches: 18. CDR3 length equals 19 residues. The repertoire was sequenced with immunoSEQ multiplex PCR; TCRdb's copy has only in-frame clones and lacks some. Of 60,000 to 85,000 clones in the sample, around 90% are singletons; the top ten hold 0.39%. The receptor comes from a human donor in good health. The sequenced material came from T cells isolated from PBMCs. The V call is TRBV5-1, the J call TRBJ2-7, with 11 nucleotides matching TRBD2. The CDR3 nucleotides are TGCGCCAGCAGCTCCCATAACCCCGTACTAGCGGGAGTTCAATACGAGCAGTACTTC. Translated: CASSSHNPVLAGVQYEQYF.